This entry describes one T cell receptor beta chain. Its antigen is not known. This entry belongs to a study of shared clonotypes between healthy human individuals. Findings and caveats of the study: Naive CD4 clonotypes overlapped across several donors at approximately 5%. Sequencing depth was a factor that was expected to affect clonotype sharing among donors.

Clones were sequenced by immunoSEQ multiplex PCR, and TCRdb holds only the in-frame ones, with some missing. Here the sample spans approximately 2,200,000 clones, about 93% being singletons. The germline gives CDR1 SGHAT, CDR2 FQNNGV. The CDR3 has 16 residues. After removal of 4 bases from V and 10 bases from J, the junction contained 14 bases not matched to a gene. Naive CD8 isolation took CD45RO-negative cells positively selected for CCR7 and excluded terminally differentiated effector memory CD45RA+ cells. This chain joins TRBV11-2 and TRBJ2-1; TRBD1 aligns across 9 bases. Sequenced material: naive CD8+ T cells from PBMCs. The TCR comes from a young man in good health. Some clones in this sample may be carry-over from other donors' samples. The CDR3 DNA reads as TGTGCCAGCAGCTCGGCCGGGACAGGGATCCCCTGGGAGCAGTTCTTC. Translation: CASSSAGTGIPWEQFF.